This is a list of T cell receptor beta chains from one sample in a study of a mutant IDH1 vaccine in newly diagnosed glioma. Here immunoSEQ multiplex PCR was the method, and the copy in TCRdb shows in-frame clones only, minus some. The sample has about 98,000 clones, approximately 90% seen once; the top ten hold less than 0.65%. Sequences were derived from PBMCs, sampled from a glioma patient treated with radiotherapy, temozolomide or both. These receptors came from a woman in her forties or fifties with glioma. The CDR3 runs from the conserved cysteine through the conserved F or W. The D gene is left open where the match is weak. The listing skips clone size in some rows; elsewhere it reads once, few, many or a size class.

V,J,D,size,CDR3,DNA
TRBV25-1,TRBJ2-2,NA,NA,CASSDRLGSLNTGELFF,TGTGCCAGCAGTGACCGCCTCGGTAGTTTGAACACCGGGGAGCTGTTTTTT
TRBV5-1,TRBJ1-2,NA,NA,CASSGNNREDGYTF,TGCGCCAGCAGCGGAAACAACAGGGAGGACGGCTACACCTTC
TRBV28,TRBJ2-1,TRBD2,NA,CASSLGTSGSLNFNEQFF,TGTGCCAGCAGTCTCGGGACTAGCGGGAGCCTCAATTTCAATGAGCAGTTCTTC
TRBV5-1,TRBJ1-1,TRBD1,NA,CASRDGTGNTEAFF,TGCGCCAGCAGAGATGGGACAGGGAACACTGAAGCTTTCTTT
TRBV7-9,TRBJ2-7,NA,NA,CASSFHGGGSYEQYF,TGTGCCAGCAGCTTCCACGGAGGTGGTTCCTACGAGCAGTACTTC
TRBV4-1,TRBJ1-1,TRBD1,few,CASSQAIPGQGVTEAFF,TGCGCCAGCAGCCAAGCGATACCCGGACAGGGTGTCACTGAAGCTTTCTTT
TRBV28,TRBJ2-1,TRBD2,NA,CASSRGLAGGYNEQFF,TGTGCCAGCAGCCGTGGACTAGCGGGAGGGTACAATGAGCAGTTCTTC
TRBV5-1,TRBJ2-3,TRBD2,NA,CASSLELAGMAQYF,TGCGCCAGCAGCTTGGAACTAGCGGGGATGGCGCAGTATTTT
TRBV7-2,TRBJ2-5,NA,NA,CASSLEAGGETQYF,TGTGCCAGCAGCTTAGAGGCGGGCGGGGAGACCCAGTACTTC
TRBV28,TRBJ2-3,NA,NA,CASSLWKDGEPTDTQYF,TGTGCCAGCAGTTTATGGAAGGACGGCGAACCCACAGATACGCAGTATTTT
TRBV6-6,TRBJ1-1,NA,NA,CASSTDSYTEAFF,TGTGCCAGCAGTACGGACAGTTACACTGAAGCTTTCTTT
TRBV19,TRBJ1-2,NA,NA,CASTLPGQTYGYTF,TGTGCCAGTACCCTCCCGGGGCAAACCTATGGCTACACCTTC
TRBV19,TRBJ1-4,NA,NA,CASSIRAGTEKLFF,TGTGCCAGTAGTATTCGGGCAGGGACTGAAAAACTGTTTTTT
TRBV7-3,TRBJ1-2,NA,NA,CASSSGDSYGYTF,TGTGCCAGCAGCTCCGGAGACAGCTATGGCTACACCTTC
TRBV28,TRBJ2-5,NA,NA,CASRGDEETQYF,TGTGCCAGTAGGGGGGATGAAGAGACCCAGTACTTC
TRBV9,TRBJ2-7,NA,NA,CASSGLYSYEQYF,TGTGCCAGCAGCGGTCTCTACAGTTACGAGCAGTACTTC
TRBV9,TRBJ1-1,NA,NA,CASSPGNTEAFF,TGTGCCAGCAGCCCGGGGAACACTGAAGCTTTCTTT
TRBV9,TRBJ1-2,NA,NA,CASSLGAGDTYGYTF,TGTGCCAGCAGCCTCGGGGCGGGGGACACCTATGGCTACACCTTC
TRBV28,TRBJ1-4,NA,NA,CASSSTTGLIRGLFF,TGTGCCAGCAGTTCTACGACAGGCCTAATTAGGGGACTGTTTTTT
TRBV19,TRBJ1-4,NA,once,CASSIGEATNEKLFF,TGTGCCAGTAGTATTGGAGAGGCAACTAATGAAAAACTGTTTTTT
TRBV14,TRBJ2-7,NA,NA,CASSQEWGYRESYEQYF,TGTGCCAGCAGCCAAGAATGGGGATACAGAGAATCCTACGAGCAGTACTTC
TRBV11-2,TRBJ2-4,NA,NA,CASRGVAKAKNIQYF,TGTGCCAGCAGGGGGGTTGCAAAAGCCAAAAACATTCAGTACTTC
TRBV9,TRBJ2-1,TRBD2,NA,CASSQTSGYNEQFF,TGTGCCAGCAGCCAGACTAGCGGATACAATGAGCAGTTCTTC
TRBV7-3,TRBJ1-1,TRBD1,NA,CASSVQGPNTEAFF,TGTGCCAGCAGCGTACAGGGGCCGAACACTGAAGCTTTCTTT
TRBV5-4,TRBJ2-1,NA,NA,CASSLVGKPSYNEQFF,TGTGCCAGCAGCTTGGTGGGAAAACCATCCTACAATGAGCAGTTCTTC
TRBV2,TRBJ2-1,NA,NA,CAERGQDAYNEQFF,TGTGCCGAAAGAGGGCAGGACGCCTACAATGAGCAGTTCTTC